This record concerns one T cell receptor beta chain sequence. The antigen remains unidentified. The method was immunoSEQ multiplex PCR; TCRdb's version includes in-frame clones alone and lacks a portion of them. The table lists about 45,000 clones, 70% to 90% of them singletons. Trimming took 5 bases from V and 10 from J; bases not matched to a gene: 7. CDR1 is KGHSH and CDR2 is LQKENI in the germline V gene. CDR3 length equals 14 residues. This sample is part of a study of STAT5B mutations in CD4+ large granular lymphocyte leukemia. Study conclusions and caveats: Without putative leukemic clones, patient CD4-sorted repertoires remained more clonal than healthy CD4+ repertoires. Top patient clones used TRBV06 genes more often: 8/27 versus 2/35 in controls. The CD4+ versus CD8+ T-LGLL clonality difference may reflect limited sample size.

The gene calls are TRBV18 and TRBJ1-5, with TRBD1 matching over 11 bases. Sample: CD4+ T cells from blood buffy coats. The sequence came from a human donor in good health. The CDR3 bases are TGTGCCAGCTCAGCTAGGACAGGGGGCGGTCCCCAGCATTTT. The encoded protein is CASSARTGGGPQHF.